This T cell receptor beta chain was sequenced in a study of cytomegalovirus exposure and HLA in healthy donors. Study-level information: Early release data held tens of millions of unique TCRs from HLA-typed donors.

V gave up 3 bases and J gave up 3 bases, with 13 bases separating them. The CDR3 totals 14 residues. The germline CDR1 and CDR2 sequences are SQVTM and ANQGSEA. Study-wide results and caveats: Most of the TCR beta V segments (in an earlier analysis) were productive either about 90% or about 30% of the time.

PCR involved 60 Vbeta and 13 Jbeta primers. Profiling relied on immunoSEQ multiplex PCR, and the TCRdb table lists in-frame clones only, not all of them. With tens of thousands of clones in the sample, the ten largest clones hold approximately 1.8%. Donors were nominally healthy when sampled, though unrecorded immune exposures were likely. Concerning this clone itself: Its antigen is not known.

The TCR sequence derives from a woman aged 25-40 years in good health and CMV-seronegative. The chain joins TRBV29-1 to TRBJ2-3, with unresolved D. The sample taken for sequencing was PBMCs. The CDR3: CSVEAGYWTDTQYF. DNA for the CDR3: TGCAGCGTTGAGGCAGGATACTGGACAGATACGCAGTATTTT.